This T cell receptor (beta chain) is drawn from a study of blood T cell repertoires in COVID-19. Clones were read by immunoSEQ multiplex PCR, and TCRdb kept only the in-frame ones, dropping some. The table shows about 54,000 clones, with about 90% occurring only once. The table lists this clone with a few counts. After removal of 4 bases from V and 4 bases from J, the junction contained 3 bases not matched to a gene. CDR1 KGHDR and CDR2 SFDVKD come from the germline V gene. The CDR3 spans 15 residues. The rearrangement uses TRBV24-1 and TRBJ2-6, with 7 bases aligning to TRBD2. Sequenced sample: peripheral blood. The TCR was taken from a man aged 55 to 70 with active COVID-19. The CDR3 DNA is TGTGCCACCAGTGAGGGGGGGAACGGGGCCAACGTCCTGACTTTC. Its protein product is CATSEGGNGANVLTF.